Listed here are 30 T cell receptor beta chains from one sample, sequenced in a study of blood T cell repertoires in COVID-19 (dated by TCRdb to the early 2020s). The method was the immunoSEQ multiplex PCR assay. In TCRdb, the immuneACCESS table is reduced to in-frame sequences with V and J assigned. These tables do not hold every clone; where another copy was compared, an unresolved V gene accounts for under half, and the others remain unexplained. The table for this sample lists 350,000 to 450,000 clones; about 87% of them were counted only once. Clones ranked in the top ten supply more than 1.5% of the sample. Sample: PBMCs or T cells enriched from blood (not recorded which). These TCRs come from a man aged 35 to 55 in a cohort exposed to, infected with or recovered from COVID-19 (not recorded which).

The CDR3 DNA reads as TGTGCCAGCAGCCAAGTTCTTCCGACGGTTGCGGGAGGGATGTACAATGAGCAGTTCTTC. Translating it yields CASSQVLPTVAGGMYNEQFF. The chain links TRBV4-2 to TRBJ2-1, with 9 bases fitting TRBD2. CDR1 is LGHNA, CDR2 YNFKEQ, per germline. The CDR3 covers 20 residues. V lost 1 base, J lost 4 bases, and 17 bases stayed unmatched.

The rearrangement joins TRBV5-4 to TRBJ2-3; maybe TRBD2 (5 bases). Germline CDR1 reads SGHNT; CDR2 reads YYREEE (reference sequence). The ends were cut back, 4 bases at V and 2 bases at J, with 14 bases in the middle. The CDR3 length is 15 residues. The CDR3 nucleotides are TGTGCCAGCAGCGGGCGCCGGGGATTCACAGATACGCAGTATTTT. This sequence encodes CASSGRRGFTDTQYF.

This clone was seen just once. This chain links TRBV7-9 with TRBJ2-5; possibly TRBD2 for D (5 bases). Trimming shortened V by 6 bases and J by 0 bases, and 17 bases separated the two germline ends. Germline V gene lookup returns CDR1 SEHNR and CDR2 FQNEAQ (reference sequence). This CDR3 is 16 amino acids long. As DNA, the CDR3 is TGTGCCAGCAGATCCGAGGGAGCACCTTACCAAGAGACCCAGTACTTC. It encodes CASRSEGAPYQETQYF.

This chain connects TRBV27 to TRBJ1-3; a possible D gene is TRBD1 (5 bases). V was trimmed by 0 bases and J by 4 bases, leaving 10 bases between them. CDR1 is MNHEY and CDR2 is SMNVEV in the germline V gene (reference sequence). The CDR3 extends over 15 amino acids. Here the CDR3 reads CASSLSPQGGNTIYF. CDR3 bases: TGTGCCAGCAGTTTATCTCCCCAGGGAGGAAACACCATATATTTT.

This clone has only one observation. The chain carries TRBV5-1 and TRBJ2-7; the match to TRBD2 covers 12 bases. This CDR3 spans 15 amino acids. From germline, CDR1 is SGHRS and CDR2 YFSETQ. Trimming at V came to 4 bases and at J to 1 base, leaving 3 bases not matched to a gene. The CDR3 reads CASSDGTSGSYEQYF. The CDR3 DNA is TGCGCCAGCAGCGACGGGACTAGCGGGTCCTACGAGCAGTACTTC.

This rearrangement joins TRBV19 to TRBJ2-5; TRBD2 aligns across 11 bases. The V and J ends lost 5 bases and 5 bases, in that order; junction bases with no gene match: 4. CDR3 length: 14 residues. Germline loops: CDR1 LNHDA, CDR2 SQIVND (reference sequence). CDR3 sequence: CASSVTSGKETQYF. CDR3 DNA: TGTGCCAGTAGTGTGACTAGCGGGAAGGAGACCCAGTACTTC.

This clone was detected a few times. The chain joins TRBV7-2 to TRBJ1-1, with TRBD1 matching 8 bases. The CDR3 runs 14 residues. Germline CDR1 reads SGHTA; CDR2 reads FQGNSA. Unmatched junction bases numbered 6, after V lost 5 bases and J lost 4 bases. The CDR3 region is CASSKDRVGTEAFF. In DNA form, the CDR3 reads TGTGCCAGCAGCAAGGACAGGGTTGGCACTGAAGCTTTCTTT.

The table lists this clone with a few counts. This chain connects TRBV24-1 to TRBJ1-3; weak D call: TRBD1 (5 bases). The V and J ends lost 12 bases and 5 bases respectively, with 16 bases between them. The CDR3 has 13 residues. Germline V lookup: CDR1 KGHDR, CDR2 SFDVKD. The CDR3 region has the DNA TGTGCCGCGTCCCACAGGACCCGAAACACCATATATTTT. Translating gives CAASHRTRNTIYF.

DNA of the CDR3: TGTGCCAGCAGCTCTAGCGGGGTGCGGGATACGCAGTATTTT. Translated, it gives CASSSSGVRDTQYF. The V gene is TRBV7-9, the J gene TRBJ2-3; TRBD2 matches 9 bases. With V trimmed by 4 bases and J by 6 bases, 5 bases remained unmatched. CDR3 size: 14 residues. Germline-derived CDR1 and CDR2 are SEHNR and FQNEAQ (reference sequence).

V is TRBV14 and J is TRBJ1-2, with 8 bases aligning to TRBD1. After removal of 0 bases from V and 6 bases from J, the junction contained 3 bases not matched to a gene. Germline loops: CDR1 SGHDN, CDR2 FVKESK. CDR3 length equals 14 residues. The chain's CDR3 is CASSQERTGNGYTF. The CDR3 region has the DNA TGTGCCAGCAGCCAAGAACGGACAGGGAATGGCTACACCTTC.

The chain is built from TRBV6-5 and TRBJ2-5, with 9 bases identical to TRBD2. There are 15 residues in the CDR3. V shed 7 bases, J shed 2 bases, and the junction held 8 bases outside the gene matches. Germline V gene lookup returns CDR1 MNHEY and CDR2 SVGAGI. Written as DNA, the CDR3 is TGTGCCAGCATCCAGAGCGGGAGGCTTCAAGAGACCCAGTACTTC. Translation: CASIQSGRLQETQYF.

V is TRBV5-1 and J is TRBJ1-2; D is uncertain. The CDR3 spans 13 residues. Per the germline V gene, CDR1 is SGHRS and CDR2 is YFSETQ. V was clipped by 1 base and J by 7 bases, with 11 bases between them. The CDR3 spells CASSLTEGSGYTF. The CDR3 nucleotides are TGCGCCAGCAGCTTGACGGAGGGATCTGGCTACACCTTC. Together with reference TRBV5-1 and TRBJ1-2, the CDR3 gives the full variable domain: KAGVTQTPRYLIKTRGQQVTLSCSPISGHRSVSWYQQTPGQGLQFLFEYFSETQRNKGNFPGRFSGRQFSNSRSEMNVSTLELGDSALYLCASSLTEGSGYTFGSGTRLTVV.

The genes are TRBV25-1 and TRBJ1-1; unclear D gene. Trimming took 6 bases from V and 8 from J, leaving 16 bases between them. Germline CDR1 is MGHDK and CDR2 is SYGVNS. The CDR3 length is 13 residues. CDR3 region: CASRPPAATEAFF. The CDR3 DNA reads as TGTGCCAGCAGACCCCCCGCCGCGACAGAAGCTTTCTTT.

The chain recombines TRBV28 with TRBJ1-5, with 9 bases that match TRBD1. Germline V gene sequence: CDR1 MDHEN, CDR2 SYDVKM. This CDR3 spans 14 amino acids. V dropped 7 bases and J dropped 4; count of bases not matched to a gene: 5. The CDR3 nucleotides are TGTGCCAGCATACGAGGGACAGGGAATCAGCCCCAGCATTTT. Residues: CASIRGTGNQPQHF.

The chain recombines TRBV3-1 (or the pseudogene TRBV3-2) with TRBJ2-1; 13 positions match TRBD2. Germline-derived CDR1 and CDR2 are LGHDT and YNNKEL (reference sequence). Unmatched junction bases numbered 3, after V lost 4 bases and J lost 6 bases. This CDR3 is built from 15 residues. The CDR3: CASSPGLAGRNEQFF. CDR3 sequence (DNA): TGTGCCAGCAGCCCGGGACTAGCGGGACGCAATGAGCAGTTCTTC.

The rearrangement joins TRBV15 to TRBJ1-2; tentatively, D is TRBD1 (5 bases). Trimming took 0 bases from V and 6 from J, leaving 11 bases between them. CDR1 LNHNV and CDR2 YYDKDF come from the germline V gene (reference sequence). The CDR3 spans 14 residues. In DNA form, the CDR3 reads TGTGCCACCAGCAGAGATCTCGCACAGGATGGCTACACCTTC. Protein sequence: CATSRDLAQDGYTF.

Comments on this clone: This same CDR3 is encoded by further DNA sequences in the sample. The V gene is TRBV28, the J gene TRBJ1-5, with D uncertain. The germline CDR1 and CDR2 sequences are MDHEN and SYDVKM. V shed 4 bases and J shed 4 bases, with 5 bases lying between them. The CDR3 length is 12 residues. CDR3 in amino acids: CASSSQNQPQHF. The CDR3 DNA sequence: TGTGCCAGCAGTTCCCAGAATCAGCCCCAGCATTTT.

This chain connects TRBV7-9 to TRBJ1-2; D is possibly TRBD1 (5 bases). The germline CDR1 and CDR2 sequences are SEHNR and FQNEAQ (reference sequence). Between the trimmed V and J ends, which lost 3 bases and 6 bases, there was a span of 14 bases. The CDR3 contains 14 residues. CDR3 protein: CASSFSGPQDGYTF. The CDR3 DNA follows: TGTGCCAGCAGCTTTTCAGGGCCCCAGGATGGCTACACCTTC. Together with reference TRBV7-9 and TRBJ1-2, the CDR3 gives the full variable domain: DTGVSQNPRHKITKRGQNVTFRCDPISEHNRLYWYRQTLGQGPEFLTYFQNEAQLEKSRLLSDRFSAERPKGSFSTLEIQRTEQGDSAMYLCASSFSGPQDGYTFGSGTRLTVV.

Comments on this clone: The same CDR3 arises from other DNA sequences in this sample as well. The rearrangement uses TRBV28 and TRBJ1-2, with a tentative D call TRBD1 (6 bases). This CDR3 comprises 12 residues. V was trimmed by 5 bases and J by 5 bases, leaving 9 bases between them. Germline CDR1 is MDHEN and CDR2 is SYDVKM. The CDR3 loop reads CASSPQGYGYTF. The CDR3 DNA sequence: TGTGCCAGCAGTCCTCAGGGGTATGGCTACACCTTC.

This chain joins TRBV5-1 and TRBJ1-4; 9 nucleotides agree with TRBD1. CDR3 size: 15 residues. V lost 7 bases, J lost 5 bases, and 9 bases stayed unmatched. CDR1 and CDR2 (germline): SGHRS, YFSETQ. CDR3 in amino acids: CASAPSTGGNEKLFF. In DNA form, the CDR3 reads TGCGCCAGCGCCCCTTCGACAGGGGGAAATGAAAAACTGTTTTTT.

J is TRBJ1-1 and V is TRBV27; 7 bases align to TRBD1. Germline-derived CDR1 and CDR2 are MNHEY and SMNVEV (reference sequence). The CDR3 extends over 14 amino acids. J was trimmed by 5 bases and V by 5 bases; bases with no gene match: 8. The CDR3 spells CASSIRQGWTEAFF. In nucleotides, the CDR3 is TGTGCCAGCAGTATACGACAGGGTTGGACTGAAGCTTTCTTT.

This clone was counted between two and nine times. The chain combines TRBV5-1 with TRBJ1-6; TRBD1 matches at 10 bases. V trimming: 1 base; J trimming: 7 bases; junction bases outside the gene matches: 2. CDR1 is SGHRS and CDR2 is YFSETQ in the germline V gene. The CDR3 has 15 residues. This chain's CDR3 is CASSLLGQGNSPLHF. As DNA, the CDR3 is TGCGCCAGCAGCTTGCTGGGACAGGGGAATTCACCCCTCCACTTT.

The CDR3 is CASSRTQGNKGEQYF. CDR3 in DNA: TGCGCCAGCAGCCGAACCCAGGGAAATAAGGGCGAGCAGTACTTC. The chain combines TRBV5-1 with TRBJ2-7; D perhaps matches TRBD1 (5 bases). The CDR3 is 15 amino acids. Germline lookup yields CDR1 SGHRS and CDR2 YFSETQ. V lost 4 bases to trimming and J lost 6 bases, with 20 bases between them.

The chain combines TRBV29-1 with TRBJ2-7, with 8 positions matching TRBD1. Germline CDR1 and CDR2: SQVTM and ANQGSEA. The J segment lost 2 bases and the V segment lost 7 bases, leaving 7 bases of the junction unmatched. The CDR3 is 13 amino acids. The CDR3 is CSALPGQAYEQYF. The CDR3 DNA sequence: TGCAGCGCCCTTCCGGGACAGGCCTACGAGCAGTACTTC.

The genes are TRBV20-1 and TRBJ2-2; D remains ambiguous. The CDR3 covers 13 residues. CDR1 and CDR2 (germline): DFQATT, SNEGSKA (reference sequence). V lost 6 bases, J lost 6 bases, and 14 bases lay in between. CDR3 region: CSASLSGAGELFF. CDR3 coding DNA: TGCAGTGCCAGTCTGTCAGGTGCCGGGGAGCTGTTTTTT.

This rearrangement joins TRBV6-5 to TRBJ1-1; weak D call: TRBD1 (6 bases). V was shortened by 2 bases and J by 4 bases, with 14 bases between the two germline ends. Germline V gives CDR1 MNHEY, CDR2 SVGAGI. CDR3 length: 15 amino acids. In nucleotides, the CDR3 is TGTGCCAGCAGTTACGTGGGGGCGCGAGGCACTGAAGCTTTCTTT. Translated, it gives CASSYVGARGTEAFF.

The chain carries TRBV28 and TRBJ2-1, with D tentatively TRBD2 (6 bases). V shed 3 bases and J shed 7 bases, with 10 bases lying between them. This CDR3 spans 13 amino acids. Germline V gives CDR1 MDHEN, CDR2 SYDVKM. The CDR3 sequence is CASSFRGRNEQFF. DNA of the CDR3: TGTGCCAGCAGTTTTCGGGGGAGGAATGAGCAGTTCTTC.

The gene calls are TRBV30 and TRBJ1-3; maybe TRBD1 (6 bases). Deletions cut 3 bases from V and 4 bases from J, with 16 bases between. The germline V gene encodes CDR1 GTSNPN and CDR2 SVGIG (reference sequence). The CDR3 runs 15 residues. The CDR3 DNA follows: TGTGCCTGGAGGACCAGGGGCAGAAAAGGAAACACCATATATTTT. This encodes CAWRTRGRKGNTIYF.

The chain employs TRBV19 and TRBJ2-2, with TRBD1 matching over 11 bases. The CDR3 is made up of 15 amino acids. V shed 6 bases, J shed 5 bases, and the junction held 5 bases outside the gene matches. The germline V gene has CDR1 LNHDA and CDR2 SQIVND (reference sequence). The CDR3 nucleotides read TGTGCCAGTAGCCAAGGGACAGGGGGAACCGGGGAGCTGTTTTTT. This gives the protein CASSQGTGGTGELFF.

The chain links TRBV7-9 to TRBJ2-3; TRBD1 matches at 12 bases. Germline trimming cut 5 bases from V and 6 bases from J; bases unmatched to any gene: 9. Germline-derived CDR1 and CDR2 are SEHNR and FQNEAQ (reference sequence). The CDR3 runs to 16 residues. This CDR3 reads CASSQGQGAWWDTQYF. In nucleotides, the CDR3 is TGTGCCAGCAGCCAGGGACAGGGGGCTTGGTGGGATACGCAGTATTTT.